This T cell receptor (beta chain) originates from a study of identical twins. Study-level points and caveats: Monozygotic twin pairs showed more out-of-frame TCR alpha sharing than models estimated. Analyses of zero insertions could be partly confounded by invariant MAIT and iNKT cells. Memory repertoires lacked the insertion deficit that abundant cord blood beta clonotypes showed.

MiXCR, run by TCRdb on the 5' RACE reads, gives a single entry per CDR3 protein. Of approximately 680,000 distinct CDR3 sequences listed, under 8.5% were seen once; the top ten hold 1.5% to 2%. Everyone who gave samples was a healthy Caucasian. This clonotype was seen a single time. The antigen is undetermined. A read error may be the cause here, since a much bigger clone is one base away. The CDR3 has 13 residues. Germline CDR1 is ENHRY and CDR2 is SYGVKD. This sample also belongs to another study, concerning yellow fever vaccine responses in identical twins.

The gene calls are TRBV10-3 and TRBJ2-2, with TRBD1 matching over 9 bases. The TCR sequence derives from a woman aged 18-30 years in good health. Sequenced material: PBMCs. CDR3 DNA sequence: TGTGCCACCAGTGGGACAGGGTCTGAGAAGCTGTTTTTT. Protein product: CATSGTGSEKLFF.